This entry is about one T cell receptor (beta chain). The sample is drawn from a study of blood T cell repertoires in COVID-19. About the study: Material from acute and convalescent COVID-19 was sourced from the United States, Italy and Spain. Sample material is recorded as cDNA or gDNA derived from T cells, B-cell-depleted T cells, or PBMCs.

In the study's own analysis: Estimation of nucleated cell counts was performed using reference gene primer amplification. The table came from immunoSEQ multiplex PCR; TCRdb's copy has only in-frame clones and leaves some out. The V and J calls and clone size come from that table; D and trimming were worked out from the DNA. The sample lists approximately 250,000 clones, over 80% occurring once. The V gene's germline CDR1 is MGHDK and CDR2 SYGVNS. Trimming cost V 3 bases and J 0 bases, with 15 bases left between them. The CDR3 loop spans 17 amino acids. The V call is TRBV25-1, the J call TRBJ2-1, with a weak D call TRBD2 (5 bases). The origin of this receptor is a man aged 55 to 70 who had recovered from COVID-19. Sequences were obtained from peripheral blood. The CDR3 nucleotides read TGTGCCAGCAGTGACCTTACCCCACGGGACTCCTACAATGAGCAGTTCTTC. It translates to CASSDLTPRDSYNEQFF.